Shown below are 29 T cell receptor beta chains from a single sample sequenced in a study of CD8 T cells in ankylosing spondylitis. TCRdb fed the 5' RACE reads into MiXCR, producing one record per CDR3 protein. The data show 150,000 or so distinct CDR3 sequences, with about a sixth seen just once and roughly 7.7% held by the top ten. Input material: blood, either unsorted or a sorted T cell fraction (not recorded which). These receptor sequences come from a male donor with ankylosing spondylitis or in good health (not recorded which).

The table lists this clonotype with a few counts. The chain is built from TRBV3-1 and TRBJ2-7; unclear D gene. The V end was cut by 4 bases, the J end by 7 bases, with 29 bases between. CDR1 and CDR2 from the germline V gene are LGHDT and YNNKEL (reference sequence). This CDR3 is 18 amino acids long. CDR3 DNA sequence: TGTGCCAGCAGCCCTACCAAGATCCGCTTATTGGGCACCGTGGAGCAGTACTTC. This codes for CASSPTKIRLLGTVEQYF.

This clonotype appeared many times. The chain's CDR3 is CASSLRGANTEAFF. The CDR3, as DNA: TGCGCCAGCAGCTTAAGAGGGGCCAACACTGAAGCTTTCTTT. V is TRBV5-1 and J is TRBJ1-1; D is possibly TRBD1 (5 bases). The CDR3 runs to 14 residues. Germline V gene lookup returns CDR1 SGHRS and CDR2 YFSETQ. V lost 2 bases to trimming and J lost 2 bases, with 10 bases between them.

The table lists this clonotype with many counts. This chain links TRBV20-1 with TRBJ2-5; D is unclear. CDR1 is DFQATT, CDR2 SNEGSKA, per germline (reference sequence). V was pared by 0 bases and J by 1 base, with 9 bases between. The CDR3 loop spans 14 amino acids. The DNA of the CDR3 is TGCAGTGCTAGAGACGGCAGGATCCAAGAGACCCAGTACTTC. Protein: CSARDGRIQETQYF.

This clonotype has more than one count but fewer than ten. The chain recombines TRBV3-1 with TRBJ1-5; tentative D call: TRBD1 (6 bases). The ends were cut back, 1 base at V and 3 bases at J, with 10 bases in the middle. CDR1 LGHDT and CDR2 YNNKEL come from the germline V gene (reference sequence). The CDR3 extends over 15 amino acids. CDR3 bases: TGTGCCAGCAGCCAAGGGCAGGGGTTCAATCAGCCCCAGCATTTT. It yields the protein CASSQGQGFNQPQHF.

V usage is TRBV5-4 and J usage is TRBJ2-3; D assignment may be TRBD1 or TRBD2 (7 bases each). The CDR3 length is 18 residues. Trimming removed 6 bases at V and 4 bases at J, with 27 bases between. From germline, CDR1 is SGHNT and CDR2 YYREEE (reference sequence). CDR3 sequence reads: CASNEQGRGHSSADTQYF. In nucleotides, the CDR3 is TGTGCCAGCAACGAACAGGGGAGGGGGCATAGTAGCGCAGATACGCAGTATTTT.

This chain links TRBV3-1 with TRBJ1-2, with D uncertain. V shed 6 bases and J shed 3 bases, with 17 bases lying between them. Germline V CDR1 and CDR2: LGHDT, YNNKEL (reference sequence). The CDR3 consists of 15 residues. The CDR3 DNA sequence: TGTGCCAGCAGTCGGACCGAGAGGGAGGACTATGGCTACACCTTC. Translating gives CASSRTEREDYGYTF.

This clonotype showed up many times. J is TRBJ2-7 and V is TRBV5-1; D is ambiguous. Trimming took off 1 base at V and 3 bases at J, with 8 bases between the two ends. Germline assignment: CDR1 SGHRS and CDR2 YFSETQ. The CDR3 totals 13 residues. CDR3: CASSLRVDYEQYF. As DNA, the CDR3 is TGCGCCAGCAGCTTGCGAGTGGACTACGAGCAGTACTTC.

This clonotype was counted between two and nine times. V gene TRBV3-1 combines with J gene TRBJ2-1, with TRBD2 as a possible D gene (5 bases). Trimming removed 1 base from V and 2 bases from J, with 9 bases in between. This CDR3 region has 15 residues. Germline V gene data show CDR1 as LGHDT and CDR2 as YNNKEL (reference sequence). The CDR3 sequence is CASSQGRIPYNEQFF. The CDR3 nucleotides read TGTGCCAGCAGCCAAGGGAGGATACCCTACAATGAGCAGTTCTTC.

This clonotype showed up many times. The chain carries TRBV7-7 and TRBJ2-2; TRBD2 matches at 11 bases. Germline assignment: CDR1 SSHAT and CDR2 FNYEAQ (reference sequence). The CDR3 contains 16 residues. V was clipped by 5 bases and J by 3 bases; unmatched bases: 5. CDR3 region: CASSPVGLADTGELFF. CDR3 sequence (DNA): TGTGCCAGCAGCCCAGTGGGACTAGCGGACACCGGGGAGCTGTTTTTT.

This clonotype occurred a few times. This chain links TRBV25-1 with TRBJ2-7; unclear D gene. Germline V gene sequence: CDR1 MGHDK, CDR2 SYGVNS. Trimming left V 10 bases short and J 0 bases short, with 13 bases between. The CDR3 loop spans 13 amino acids. In DNA, the CDR3 is TGTGCCAAGGGAACGCGTCCCTCCTACGAGCAGTACTTC. Translated: CAKGTRPSYEQYF.

The chain uses TRBV20-1 and TRBJ2-1; TRBD2 agrees at 8 bases. Germline V CDR1 and CDR2: DFQATT, SNEGSKA (reference sequence). This CDR3 is 14 amino acids long. V trimming: 5 bases; J trimming: 3 bases; junction bases outside the gene matches: 6. The CDR3 here is CSARVGRGYNEQFF. CDR3 bases: TGCAGTGCTCGGGTCGGGAGGGGCTACAATGAGCAGTTCTTC.

This clonotype was recorded at least ten times. Here the CDR3 reads CASSYTTSGSSYNEQFF. The DNA of the CDR3 is TGTGCCAGCAGTTACACCACTAGCGGGAGCTCCTACAATGAGCAGTTCTTC. The rearrangement joins TRBV6-5 to TRBJ2-1, with 11 bases lining up with TRBD2. The CDR3 length is 17 residues. The junction had 3 bases not matched to a gene; V was cut back by 2 bases and J by 0 bases. Germline V gene data show CDR1 as MNHEY and CDR2 as SVGAGI.

This clonotype appeared a few times. J is TRBJ2-7 and V is TRBV28, with D perhaps being TRBD1 or TRBD2 (6 bases each). Trimming cost V 5 bases and J 0 bases, with 17 bases left between them. The CDR3 is 16 amino acids. Germline V gene data show CDR1 as MDHEN and CDR2 as SYDVKM. The CDR3 loop is CASSPIRLGGSYEQYF. CDR3 DNA: TGTGCCAGCAGTCCCATCAGACTAGGGGGCTCCTACGAGCAGTACTTC.

This clonotype was recorded a few times. The chain employs TRBV6-6 and TRBJ2-2, with unresolved D. This CDR3 is built from 13 residues. Germline values: CDR1 MNHNY, CDR2 SVGAGI (reference sequence). V shed 0 bases and J shed 5 bases, with 4 bases lying between them. Written as DNA, the CDR3 is TGTGCCAGCAGTTACTCGCGTACCGGGGAGCTGTTTTTT. It codes for CASSYSRTGELFF.

The sample holds a few counts of this clonotype. The genes are TRBV7-2 and TRBJ2-3; 12 nucleotides line up with TRBD2. Germline CDR1 is SGHTA and CDR2 is FQGNSA. The CDR3 sequence is 16 residues long. Trimming removed 7 bases from V and 0 bases from J; junction bases left unmatched: 5. In DNA form, the CDR3 reads TGTGCCAGCACTCAGGGACTAGCGGGCAGCACAGATACGCAGTATTTT. This encodes CASTQGLAGSTDTQYF. Variable domain in full (rest from reference TRBV7-2 and TRBJ2-3): GAGVSQSPSNKVTEKGKDVELRCDPISGHTALYWYRQSLGQGLEFLIYFQGNSAPDKSGLPSDRFSAERTGGSVSTLTIQRTQQEDSAVYLCASTQGLAGSTDTQYFGPGTRLTVL.

This clonotype came up many times. The chain carries TRBV20-1 and TRBJ2-7; 10 bases map to TRBD2. CDR1 is DFQATT, CDR2 SNEGSKA, per germline (reference sequence). The junction had 7 bases not matched to a gene; V was cut back by 6 bases and J by 2 bases. The CDR3 spans 14 residues. CDR3 coding DNA: TGCAGTGCAAGCCGGACTAGCGGACCCTACGAGCAGTACTTC. This sequence encodes CSASRTSGPYEQYF.

In its sample, this clonotype was seen many times. The chain uses TRBV12-3 or TRBV12-4 and TRBJ2-1; D unresolved. V lost 4 bases to trimming and J lost 9 bases, with 7 bases between them. The CDR3 totals 11 residues. In nucleotides, the CDR3 is TGTGCCAGCAGTTCCTTGGGTGAGCAGTTCTTC. This codes for CASSSLGEQFF.

This clonotype was detected ten times or more. The chain links TRBV20-1 to TRBJ2-7; 7 bases fit TRBD1. The CDR3 covers 13 residues. Germline assignment: CDR1 DFQATT and CDR2 SNEGSKA (reference sequence). Trimming cost V 5 bases and J 3 bases; bases outside gene matches: 7. The CDR3 sequence is CSASTGSFYEQYF. The CDR3 DNA is TGCAGTGCTTCGACAGGGTCTTTCTACGAGCAGTACTTC.

With regard to this clonotype: One base away lies a much larger clone, so this may be a sequencing read error. The CDR3 DNA reads as TGTGCCATCCAAACTAACTCCTGCGAGCAGTACTTC. Amino acids: CAIQTNSCEQYF. V is TRBV28 and J is TRBJ2-7; D gene ambiguous. The CDR3 sequence is 12 residues long. Looked up from germline, CDR1 is MDHEN and CDR2 is SYDVKM.

This clonotype appeared many times. The chain carries TRBV5-1 and TRBJ2-1, with 14 bases fitting TRBD2. The germline V gene encodes CDR1 SGHRS and CDR2 YFSETQ. V was clipped by 4 bases and J by 7 bases; unmatched bases: 16. The CDR3 is made up of 19 amino acids. This CDR3 is CASSLRTEGTSGRWNEQFF. CDR3 in DNA: TGCGCCAGCAGCCTTCGCACCGAAGGGACTAGCGGGAGATGGAATGAGCAGTTCTTC.

This clonotype was seen at least ten times. V is TRBV29-1 and J is TRBJ2-3; 7 positions agree with TRBD2. Germline CDR1 is SQVTM and CDR2 is ANQGSEA. The junction had 17 bases not matched to a gene; V was cut back by 7 bases and J by 4 bases. The CDR3 has 16 residues. Written as DNA, the CDR3 is TGCAGCGCCGGCAGAGGAGGAGCGGGGACCCCAGATACGCAGTATTTT. Translating it yields CSAGRGGAGTPDTQYF.

The J gene is TRBJ1-4, the V gene TRBV29-1; 10 bases fit TRBD1. Germline V gene sequence: CDR1 SQVTM, CDR2 ANQGSEA. The junction had 5 bases not matched to a gene; V was cut back by 7 bases and J by 6 bases. The CDR3 has 13 residues. The CDR3 DNA sequence: TGCAGCGCCTACGGGACAGGGGATGAAAAACTGTTTTTT. Its protein product is CSAYGTGDEKLFF.

This clonotype was seen ten or more times. This chain links TRBV2 with TRBJ1-1; D gene unclear. CDR3 length: 14 amino acids. Between the trimmed V and J ends, which lost 4 bases and 0 bases, there was a span of 9 bases. From germline, CDR1 is SNHLY and CDR2 FYNNEI. Here the CDR3 DNA reads TGTGCCAGCAGTGGGGCTAATATGAACACTGAAGCTTTCTTT. Its translation is CASSGANMNTEAFF.

This clonotype was seen only a few times. The chain couples TRBV28 to TRBJ1-5; 7 positions agree with TRBD1. The V and J ends lost 1 base and 3 bases, in that order; junction bases with no gene match: 6. The CDR3 spans 16 residues. Germline V gives CDR1 MDHEN, CDR2 SYDVKM. For the CDR3, the DNA is TGTGCCAGCAGTTTATCACAGGGGATGGTCAATCAGCCCCAGCATTTT. Residues: CASSLSQGMVNQPQHF.

This chain uses TRBV28 with TRBJ2-3, with a tentative D call TRBD1 (6 bases). The CDR3 has 15 amino acids. The V gene's germline CDR1 is MDHEN and CDR2 SYDVKM. Between the trimmed V and J ends, which lost 8 bases and 4 bases, there was a span of 19 bases. CDR3 nucleotides: TGTGCCAGCCGATCCGGGACATCCACACCAGATACGCAGTATTTT. Amino acids: CASRSGTSTPDTQYF.

This clonotype was counted at least ten times. V is TRBV12-3 or TRBV12-4 and J is TRBJ1-2, with a possible D match to TRBD1 (5 bases). This CDR3 spans 14 amino acids. Trimming removed 7 bases from V and 4 bases from J, with 16 bases in between. CDR3 protein: CASNERGEGYGYTF. CDR3 sequence (DNA): TGTGCCAGCAACGAAAGAGGGGAGGGCTATGGCTACACCTTC.

V usage is TRBV5-1 and J usage is TRBJ1-1; D possibly corresponds to TRBD1 (5 bases). Trimming removed 4 bases at V and 7 bases at J, with 17 bases between. In germline, CDR1 is SGHRS, CDR2 YFSETQ. The CDR3 has 14 amino acids. The CDR3 DNA follows: TGCGCCAGCAGCGCGGGACCCGGAGATGTTGAAGCTTTCTTT. Amino acids: CASSAGPGDVEAFF.

In this sample, this clonotype turned up many times. The chain has TRBV20-1 and TRBJ1-6; 7 positions agree with TRBD1. The CDR3 totals 16 residues. Looked up from germline, CDR1 is DFQATT and CDR2 is SNEGSKA (reference sequence). V trimming: 3 bases; J trimming: 3 bases; junction bases outside the gene matches: 8. The CDR3 sequence is CSARPRGTVYNSPLHF. For the CDR3, the DNA is TGCAGTGCTAGGCCGAGGGGGACAGTCTATAATTCACCCCTCCACTTT.

The chain joins TRBV10-3 to TRBJ2-1; TRBD2 matches 11 bases. This CDR3 region has 17 residues. V was clipped by 3 bases and J by 9 bases; unmatched bases: 13. Germline V gives CDR1 ENHRY, CDR2 SYGVKD. In nucleotides, the CDR3 is TGTGCCATCAGTGACTCGTCCGGGACTAGCGGCACCACTGAGCAGTTCTTC. Its translation is CAISDSSGTSGTTEQFF.